The 22 T cell receptor beta chains below all came from one sample that was sequenced in a study of blood T cell repertoires in COVID-19. Only in-frame clones appear in the TCRdb table, and some are missing; sequencing was by immunoSEQ multiplex PCR. The sample includes roughly 220,000 clones, approximately 80% of them seen just once. Sequencing was carried out using PBMCs or T cells enriched from blood (not recorded which). Every receptor here comes from a young man with acute COVID-19.

The genes are TRBV11-2 and TRBJ2-5, with 8 bases lining up with TRBD2. From germline, CDR1 is SGHAT and CDR2 FQNNGV. Unmatched junction bases numbered 7, after V lost 5 bases and J lost 2 bases. The CDR3 spans 15 residues. CDR3 region: CASSPSGGVQETQYF. The DNA for the CDR3 is TGTGCCAGCAGCCCCTCGGGGGGGGTACAAGAGACCCAGTACTTC.

The chain joins TRBV6-6 to TRBJ1-6, with 9 bases aligning to TRBD1. CDR1 MNHNY and CDR2 SVGAGI come from the germline V gene (reference sequence). The CDR3 spans 14 residues. The V and J ends lost 8 bases and 8 bases, in that order; junction bases with no gene match: 7. CDR3 DNA sequence: TGTGCCAGCGTTACGGGACAGGGACATTCACCCCTCCACTTT. Translating gives CASVTGQGHSPLHF.

The rearrangement joins TRBV5-1 to TRBJ2-7; D is perhaps TRBD2 (6 bases). The CDR3 consists of 18 residues. CDR1 is SGHRS and CDR2 is YFSETQ in the germline V gene. Trimming stripped 0 bases from V and 6 bases from J, with 25 bases between. The chain's CDR3 is CASSLVAGQGGLSSEQYF. CDR3 coding DNA: TGCGCCAGCAGCTTGGTGGCAGGCCAGGGAGGCCTGAGTTCCGAGCAGTACTTC.

The chain employs TRBV19 and TRBJ1-5; 8 bases agree with TRBD1. This CDR3 is built from 16 residues. Per the germline V gene, CDR1 is LNHDA and CDR2 is SQIVND (reference sequence). V lost 5 bases, J lost 1 base, and 7 bases stayed unmatched. The CDR3, as DNA: TGTGCCAGTAGTGTTCAGGGGGCCGTAAGCAATCAGCCCCAGCATTTT. Its protein product is CASSVQGAVSNQPQHF.

This chain links TRBV9 with TRBJ2-6; 10 bases map to TRBD1. The germline CDR1 and CDR2 sequences are SGDLS and YYNGEE. CDR3 size: 20 residues. J gave up 2 bases and V 7 bases, and 18 bases lay outside the gene matches. The CDR3 loop is CASSPTDRGQFLTGANVLTF. DNA for the CDR3: TGTGCCAGCTCCCCGACCGACAGGGGGCAATTCTTAACTGGGGCCAACGTCCTGACTTTC.

The gene calls are TRBV7-2 and TRBJ1-3; TRBD1 might be the D (5 bases). The germline gives CDR1 SGHTA, CDR2 FQGNSA. The ends were cut back, 5 bases at V and 8 bases at J, with 13 bases in the middle. This CDR3 contains 13 residues. CDR3 protein: CASSPGGGHTIYF. The DNA of the CDR3 is TGTGCCAGCAGCCCCGGGGGGGGACACACCATATATTTT.

DNA of the CDR3: TGTGCCAGCAGTTTCCGGGACAGGGGCGGCTACACCTTC. The encoded protein is CASSFRDRGGYTF. The V call is TRBV6-8, the J call TRBJ1-2; 10 nucleotides align to TRBD1. CDR1 and CDR2 from the germline V gene are MNHGY and SAAAGT. V lost 4 bases and J lost 8; bases outside the gene matches: 4. The CDR3 spans 13 residues.

This clone was detected only once. One junction end disagrees with the germline gene, perhaps due to a read error. This rearrangement joins TRBV18 to TRBJ2-7, with 9 positions matching TRBD1. This CDR3 is built from 16 residues. Looked up from germline, CDR1 is KGHSH and CDR2 is LQKENI. CDR3 protein: CASSPQGTGISHEQYF. Written as DNA, the CDR3 is TGTGCCAGCTCACCGCAGGGGACAGGGATCTCCCACGAGCAGTACTTC.

DNA of the CDR3: TGTGCTAGTGGCCCCGGGAGCTACCAAGAGACCCAGTACTTC. Encoded protein: CASGPGSYQETQYF. The chain joins TRBV12-5 to TRBJ2-5, with D perhaps TRBD2 (6 bases). Trimming cost V 6 bases and J 0 bases, with 11 bases left between them. The CDR3 covers 14 residues. The germline CDR1 and CDR2 sequences are LGHNT and FRNRAP.

This clone has more than one count but fewer than ten. The chain couples TRBV2 to TRBJ1-4; 7 nucleotides match TRBD1. From germline, CDR1 is SNHLY and CDR2 FYNNEI. After removal of 7 bases from V and 0 bases from J, the junction contained 8 bases not matched to a gene. The CDR3 contains 16 residues. The CDR3 nucleotides read TGTGCCAGCAAGGGACAGAGTGGGACAACTAATGAAAAACTGTTTTTT. It is translated as CASKGQSGTTNEKLFF. The full variable domain, its missing parts supplied by reference TRBV2 and TRBJ1-4, is EPEVTQTPSHQVTQMGQEVILRCVPISNHLYFYWYRQILGQKVEFLVSFYNNEISEKSEIFDDQFSVERPDGSNFTLKIRSTKLEDSAMYFCASKGQSGTTNEKLFFGSGTQLSVL.

This clone occurred a few times. J is TRBJ1-2 and V is TRBV10-3; no clear D. This CDR3 contains 13 residues. Trimming shortened V by 7 bases and J by 1 base, and 10 bases separated the two germline ends. Germline V lookup: CDR1 ENHRY, CDR2 SYGVKD. The CDR3 protein is CAITGGDNYGYTF. In DNA, the CDR3 is TGTGCCATCACGGGCGGGGATAACTATGGCTACACCTTC.

The gene calls are TRBV19 and TRBJ2-4; 7 nucleotides line up with TRBD1. This CDR3 is 13 amino acids long. The trim removed 3 bases at V and 6 bases at J, leaving 2 bases unmatched. The germline CDR1 and CDR2 sequences are LNHDA and SQIVND (reference sequence). CDR3 loop: CASSIGDRNIQYF. The CDR3, as DNA: TGTGCCAGTAGTATTGGGGACAGAAACATTCAGTACTTC.

The rearrangement uses TRBV4-1 and TRBJ1-6; weak D call: TRBD1 (5 bases). The CDR3 length is 11 residues. The germline V gene has CDR1 MGHRA and CDR2 YSYEKL. Trimming took off 0 bases at V and 16 bases at J, with 7 bases between the two ends. The CDR3 loop reads CASSQEGGLHF. As DNA, the CDR3 is TGCGCCAGCAGCCAAGAGGGGGGGCTCCACTTT.

V and J are TRBV3-1 (or the pseudogene TRBV3-2) and TRBJ1-1; 9 bases are shared with TRBD1. The CDR3 is 15 residues long. The germline gives CDR1 LGHDT, CDR2 YNNKEL (reference sequence). J lost 0 bases, V lost 4 bases, and 3 bases had no gene match. The CDR3 protein is CASSLGTGLNTEAFF. CDR3 DNA: TGTGCCAGCAGCCTCGGGACAGGGTTGAACACTGAAGCTTTCTTT.

V gene TRBV10-3 combines with J gene TRBJ1-5; TRBD1 matches at 12 bases. Germline trimming cut 10 bases from V and 0 bases from J; bases unmatched to any gene: 10. The CDR3 totals 17 residues. Germline CDR1 and CDR2: ENHRY and SYGVKD. This chain's CDR3 is CASKGQGADYSNQPQHF. DNA for the CDR3: TGTGCCAGCAAGGGACAGGGGGCGGATTATAGCAATCAGCCCCAGCATTTT.

The chain uses TRBV19 and TRBJ1-2, with 7 bases aligning to TRBD1. The length of the CDR3 is 12 residues. Germline CDR1 LNHDA, CDR2 SQIVND (reference sequence). The trim removed 11 bases at V and 7 bases at J, leaving 10 bases unmatched. DNA for the CDR3: TGTGCCGGACGACAGGGTGTAGGTGGCTACACCTTC. Residues: CAGRQGVGGYTF. The full variable domain, completed using reference TRBV19 and TRBJ1-2, is DGGITQSPKYLFRKEGQNVTLSCEQNLNHDAMYWYRQDPGQGLRLIYYSQIVNDFQKGDIAEGYSVSREKKESFPLTVTSAQKNPTAFYLCAGRQGVGGYTFGSGTRLTVV.

This clone has only one observation. The chain is built from TRBV4-2 and TRBJ2-3, with 7 nucleotides matching TRBD2. After removal of 4 bases from V and 2 bases from J, the junction contained 9 bases not matched to a gene. This CDR3 region has 16 residues. Germline assignment: CDR1 LGHNA and CDR2 YNFKEQ. CDR3 sequence (DNA): TGTGCCAGCAGCCCCTTAGGACTAGGGATCACAGATACGCAGTATTTT. This translates into CASSPLGLGITDTQYF.

The chain links TRBV11-2 to TRBJ1-5; 7 bases match TRBD1. The J segment lost 4 bases and the V segment lost 5 bases, leaving 5 bases of the junction unmatched. Looked up from germline, CDR1 is SGHAT and CDR2 is FQNNGV. The CDR3 loop spans 14 amino acids. The CDR3 sequence: CASSPGQANQPQHF. DNA of the CDR3: TGTGCCAGCAGCCCTGGACAGGCGAATCAGCCCCAGCATTTT.

This chain connects TRBV29-1 to TRBJ1-2; 9 bases match TRBD1. Unmatched junction bases numbered 5, after V lost 3 bases and J lost 6 bases. This CDR3 has 13 residues. CDR1 and CDR2 from the germline V gene are SQVTM and ANQGSEA. The DNA for the CDR3 is TGCAGCGTTGACCGGGGACAGGGCCATGGCTACACCTTC. Residues: CSVDRGQGHGYTF.

This clone was picked up one time. The gene calls are TRBV7-9 and TRBJ2-5; TRBD2 is a possible D gene (5 bases). The V gene's germline CDR1 is SEHNR and CDR2 FQNEAQ (reference sequence). The CDR3 length is 14 residues. The V and J ends lost 5 bases and 4 bases respectively, with 14 bases between them. The CDR3 coding sequence is TGTGCCAGCAGCCCAGTGGCGGGTCGAGAGACCCAGTACTTC. Amino acids: CASSPVAGRETQYF. Drawing the rest from reference TRBV7-9 and TRBJ2-5, the complete variable domain is DTGVSQNPRHKITKRGQNVTFRCDPISEHNRLYWYRQTLGQGPEFLTYFQNEAQLEKSRLLSDRFSAERPKGSFSTLEIQRTEQGDSAMYLCASSPVAGRETQYFGPGTRLLVL.

This clone was observed a few times. This chain links TRBV5-4 with TRBJ2-7; 7 nucleotides agree with TRBD1. Trimming took 2 bases from V and 5 from J; bases not matched to a gene: 7. The CDR3 has 14 amino acids. Looked up from germline, CDR1 is SGHNT and CDR2 is YYREEE (reference sequence). The CDR3 sequence is CASSLETGIHEQYF. The CDR3 nucleotides are TGTGCCAGCAGCTTAGAGACAGGGATCCACGAGCAGTACTTC. Looking up the rest from reference TRBV5-4 and TRBJ2-7 gives the full variable domain: ETGVTQSPTHLIKTRGQQVTLRCSSQSGHNTVSWYQQALGQGPQFIFQYYREEENGRGNFPPRFSGLQFPNYSSELNVNALELDDSALYLCASSLETGIHEQYFGPGTRLTVT.

The chain is built from TRBV11-2 and TRBJ1-6, with D maybe TRBD1 (6 bases). This CDR3 spans 19 amino acids. CDR1 and CDR2 from the germline V gene are SGHAT and FQNNGV. With 2 bases removed from V and 2 bases from J, the gap between germline ends came to 19 bases. The CDR3 nucleotides are TGTGCCAGCAGCTTACGATTCCAGGGGCAAGGGACCTATAATTCACCCCTCCACTTT. It is translated as CASSLRFQGQGTYNSPLHF.